This TCR beta chain is from a study of OX40 agonist ivuxolimab in advanced cancers. Overall study context: Every 2 weeks, ivuxolimab was infused into the patients intravenously at between 0.01 and 10 mg/kg.

Germline CDR1 SGHNT, CDR2 YYREEE (reference sequence). Germline trimming cut 4 bases from V and 6 bases from J; bases unmatched to any gene: 7. The CDR3 is made up of 14 amino acids. Overall study results and limits: The study observed clonal expansion of CD4+ and CD8+ blood T cells by week 6 at 0.1 to 3.0 mg/kg.

Method: immunoSEQ multiplex PCR; TCRdb's copy keeps in-frame clones and lacks some. This table has fewer than 20,000 clones, 80% to 95% appearing once. Within the sample, this clone is medium-sized. Its antigen is not identified. Material: CD4+ or CD8+ T cells sorted from blood, obtained in a trial of the OX40 agonist ivuxolimab. The chain couples TRBV5-4 to TRBJ1-1; 9 nucleotides match TRBD1. The clonotype originates from an adult with an advanced solid tumor such as melanoma, head and neck, liver or kidney cancer. CDR3 DNA: TGTGCCAGCAGCACCGGGACAGGGAAAGCTGAAGCTTTCTTT. Protein product: CASSTGTGKAEAFF.